This T cell receptor (beta chain) was captured in a study of blood T cell repertoires in COVID-19 (dated by TCRdb to about 2020). Regarding the study in general: Collaborator samples came from the United States, Italy and Spain and covered acute and convalescent phases of COVID-19. The prospective study material was composed of cDNA or gDNA derived from T cells, B-cell-depleted T cells, or PBMCs. The dataset comprised deeply sampled blood TCRbeta repertoires from subjects exposed to, actively infected with, or recovered from COVID-19. The repertoires were made available in a free public database intended to serve as a resource for research on the immune response to SARS-CoV-2. The samples were drawn from two sources: the first 160 participants of the ongoing ImmuneRACE study, and 950 to 1,500 subjects contributed by 6 global collaborators. The sample metadata nearly always contained a de-identified subject ID, COVID-19 status, age in years and sex. Where available, HLA class I and class II types were taken from metadata supplied by the sample provider and were not determined by assay-based typing. General study outcomes and caveats: The amount of clinical and demographic metadata varied by source and participant and was provided uncurated.

TCRbeta CDR3 regions were amplified from genomic DNA using the immunoSEQ Assay, a bias-controlled multiplex PCR. Per the authors' processing: The number of nucleated cells in each sample was estimated from the amplification of reference gene primers within the assay. To quantify the absolute abundance of each unique TCRbeta CDR3 rearrangement, sequence reads were collapsed and filtered. Productive Simpson clonality was computed per sample as the square root of Simpson's diversity index over productive rearrangements. The immuneACCESS repertoire file appears here via TCRdb, limited to in-frame rearrangements. These files lack a portion of the clones; in checked studies, under half of the deficit traces to unresolved V genes, and the cause of the others is not known. V and J calls and clone size are copied from that table; D and trimming were computed from the DNA. This sample lists over 110,000 clones; roughly 88% were detected once. The ten most abundant clones make up 28% of the sample.

Concerning this clone itself: Its antigen is not yet known. The sample holds no much larger clone one base away, and base qualities are not on file.

CDR1 is given as SGDLS and CDR2 as YYNGEE, both from the germline V gene. Inclusive of the bounding cysteine and phenylalanine, the CDR3 is 16 residues long. This entry keeps only the CDR3 DNA: 48 bases, framed from base 1. V is shortened by 0 bases, J by 5 bases, and the region joining them spans 16 bases. Each collaborating institution followed its own protocols to collect whole blood in K2EDTA tubes. For TCRbeta analysis, collaborators shipped samples as frozen whole blood, isolated PBMCs, or DNA extracted from either of those sample types. The source material was peripheral blood. This sequence was found in a human donor in a cohort sampled during active COVID-19. The chain is encoded by TRBV9 joined to TRBJ2-3; TRBD2 might be the D gene, on 7 matching bases. CDR3 reads: CASSVGRGGSRDTQYF. The sequenced DNA is TGTGCCAGCAGCGTAGGGAGGGGGGGATCCAGAGATACGCAGTATTTT.